This T cell receptor beta chain was profiled in a study of T cell responses to AZD1222 COVID-19 vaccine. Whole-study findings and limits: Samples come after the peak T cell response, not at day 14. Only 6 or 7 AZD1222 recipients tested seropositive at baseline. White British people made up most donors, females outnumbered males, and clonal diversity was possibly underestimated. Spike-specific TCR repertoires showed rising breadth and depth after two AZD1222 doses.

The V gene end was trimmed by 2 bases and the J gene end by 5 bases; junction bases not matched to a gene: 7. CDR1 is SGHAT, CDR2 FQNNGV, per germline. The CDR3 has 15 residues. Concerning this clone: The antigen is undetermined.

Sequencing used immunoSEQ multiplex PCR; TCRdb keeps in-frame clones, though not all of them. The table includes under 200,000 clones, more than 85% detected once. The chain recombines TRBV11-2 with TRBJ2-5; TRBD2 matches at 8 bases. This clonotype originated in an adult in good health. The sample here was peripheral blood, taken on day 0 of AZD1222 vaccination. The CDR3 coding sequence is TGTGCCAGCAGCTTAAGGCGGGGGGCCGGGGAGACCCAGTACTTC. Translating gives CASSLRRGAGETQYF.